This TCR beta chain was sequenced for a study of T-cell reconstitution after alpha-beta-depleted transplantation in children. Study results and limitations: Hyperexpanded clones declined; after one year, newly produced T cells mostly supplied diversity. Several hundred expanded graft clones reportedly were the source of alpha-beta T cells about two months after transplant. Some patients showed high day-60 TCRbeta diversity, which derived from surviving recipient T cells and thymic progenitors.

A TCRbeta library incorporating unique molecular identifiers was prepared. Each CDR3 protein is one row after TCRdb ran MiXCR on the PCR reads. The sample holds 480,000 or so distinct CDR3 sequences, about 11% seen once. The CDR3 has 16 residues. The germline CDR1 and CDR2 sequences are LGHDT and YNNKEL (reference sequence). V was pared by 7 bases and J by 5 bases, with 23 bases between. This clonotype was picked up many times. Its specificity is not known. The source is a child aged 2-15 years with inherited bone marrow failure, due to receive a stem cell transplant. The starting material was PBMCs, obtained before TCRalphabeta/CD19-depleted stem cell transplant. The rearrangement uses TRBV3-1 and TRBJ2-5; D may be TRBD1 (6 bases). The CDR3 loop reads CASKLYVAGAGETQYF. In DNA, the CDR3 is TGTGCCAGCAAGCTGTACGTTGCAGGGGCGGGCGAGACCCAGTACTTC.